This entry features one TCR beta chain sequence. Its antigen is undetermined. This entry belongs to a study of T cell responses to AZD1222 COVID-19 vaccine. Clones were read by immunoSEQ multiplex PCR, and TCRdb kept only the in-frame ones, dropping some. The sample records about 150,000 clones, roughly 90% being singletons. Recipients boosted at about 4 weeks or about 12 weeks are pooled. Overall study results and limits: Samples come after the peak T cell response, not at day 14.

The sample here was peripheral blood, taken 28 days after the second AZD1222 dose. This receptor was obtained from an adult who received the AZD1222 COVID-19 vaccine.

CDR3: CASSLTSGTPEQYF. The CDR3 DNA is TGTGCCAGCAGCCTCACTAGCGGGACACCCGAGCAGTACTTC. The genes are TRBV7-9 and TRBJ2-7, with TRBD2 identical over 10 bases. The CDR3 runs 14 residues. CDR1 and CDR2 (germline): SEHNR, FQNEAQ (reference sequence). V was clipped by 5 bases and J by 6 bases; unmatched bases: 7.